This T cell receptor (beta chain) was profiled in a study of glioma-infiltrating T cells after dendritic cell vaccination. At the level of the study: Autologous tumor lysate was loaded overnight onto monocyte-derived dendritic cells grown seven to eight days with IL-4 and GM-CSF. At biweekly intervals, patients got three intradermal dendritic cell vaccine injections.

The repertoire was sequenced with immunoSEQ multiplex PCR; TCRdb's copy has only in-frame clones and lacks some. In the table there are 99,000 or so clones, 80% of which are singletons. Time point reported: after dendritic cell vaccination, including at tumor progression/relapse. Only patients with spare fresh-frozen tumor and over two years of follow-up were included. CDR3 length: 12 residues. Losses at the gene ends were 3 bases for V and 16 bases for J; bases not matched to a gene: 7. Germline CDR1 and CDR2: MNHEY and SVGAGI. The clonotype comes from a human donor with glioblastoma. The chain employs TRBV6-5 and TRBJ2-1; 9 bases map to TRBD1. Material: blood, obtained after dendritic cell vaccination. CDR3 sequence: CASSYSRDREFF. In DNA form, the CDR3 reads TGTGCCAGCAGTTATAGCCGGGACAGGGAATTCTTC.